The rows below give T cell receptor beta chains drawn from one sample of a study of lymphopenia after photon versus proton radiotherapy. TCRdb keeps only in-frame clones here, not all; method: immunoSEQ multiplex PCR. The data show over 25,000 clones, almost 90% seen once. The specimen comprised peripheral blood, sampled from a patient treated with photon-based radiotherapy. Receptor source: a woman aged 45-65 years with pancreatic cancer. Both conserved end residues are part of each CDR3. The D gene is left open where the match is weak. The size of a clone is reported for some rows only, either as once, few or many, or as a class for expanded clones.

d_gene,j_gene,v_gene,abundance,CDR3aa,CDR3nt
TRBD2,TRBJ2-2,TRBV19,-,CASTKTSGTGELFF,TGTGCCAGTACAAAGACTAGCGGTACCGGGGAGCTGTTTTTT
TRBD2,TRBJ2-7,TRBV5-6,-,CASSGTGTINYEQYF,TGTGCCAGCAGCGGGACCGGGACTATAAACTACGAGCAGTACTTC
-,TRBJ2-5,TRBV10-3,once,CAISADPSGKETQYF,TGTGCCATCAGCGCAGACCCAAGTGGAAAAGAGACCCAGTACTTC
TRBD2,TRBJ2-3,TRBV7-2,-,CASSSTSGRPTDTQYF,TGTGCCAGCAGCTCCACTAGCGGGAGGCCTACAGATACGCAGTATTTT
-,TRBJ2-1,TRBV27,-,CASSLSWYNEQFF,TGTGCCAGCAGTTTATCTTGGTACAATGAGCAGTTCTTC
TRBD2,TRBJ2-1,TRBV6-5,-,CASSYYFSGIYNEQFF,TGTGCCAGCAGTTACTATTTTAGCGGGATCTACAATGAGCAGTTCTTC
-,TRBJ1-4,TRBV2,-,CASLKRGSEKLFF,TGTGCCAGCCTTAAAAGGGGGTCTGAAAAACTGTTTTTT
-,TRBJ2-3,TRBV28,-,CASGTLLSTDTQYF,TGTGCCAGCGGTACCTTACTGAGCACAGATACGCAGTATTTT
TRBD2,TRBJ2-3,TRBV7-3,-,CASSLLAGRTDTQYF,TGTGCCAGCAGCTTACTAGCGGGGCGCACAGATACGCAGTATTTT
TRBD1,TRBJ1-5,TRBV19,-,CASSIRGQGNQPQHF,TGTGCCAGTAGTATTAGGGGACAGGGAAATCAGCCCCAGCATTTT
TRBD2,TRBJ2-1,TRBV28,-,CASSPFAGGYNEQFF,TGTGCCAGCAGCCCCTTTGCGGGAGGGTACAATGAGCAGTTCTTC
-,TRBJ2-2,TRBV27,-,CASSLSAGELFF,TGTGCCAGCAGTTTATCTGCCGGGGAGCTGTTTTTT
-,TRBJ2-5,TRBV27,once,CASSFGSAQETQYF,TGTGCCAGCAGTTTCGGTAGCGCCCAAGAGACCCAGTACTTC
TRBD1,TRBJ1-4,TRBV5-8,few,CASSFGTANEKLFF,TGTGCCAGCAGCTTCGGGACAGCTAATGAAAAACTGTTTTTT
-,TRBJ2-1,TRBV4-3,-,CASSQDGGQVYNEQFF,TGCGCCAGCAGCCAAGATGGAGGGCAGGTATACAATGAGCAGTTCTTC
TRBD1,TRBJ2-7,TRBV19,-,CASSPGQENEQYF,TGTGCCAGTAGCCCGGGACAGGAAAACGAGCAGTACTTC
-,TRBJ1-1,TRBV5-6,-,CASSFTGMNTEAFF,TGTGCCAGCAGCTTCACAGGTATGAACACTGAAGCTTTCTTT
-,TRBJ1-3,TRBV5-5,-,CASSWAAGASGNTIYF,TGTGCCAGCAGCTGGGCGGCGGGGGCGTCTGGAAACACCATATATTTT
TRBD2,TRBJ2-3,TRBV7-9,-,CASSLGIAGGTDTQYF,TGTGCCAGCAGCTTAGGTATAGCGGGAGGAACAGATACGCAGTATTTT
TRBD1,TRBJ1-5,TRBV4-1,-,CASSQDVGPGGGQPQHF,TGCGCCAGCAGCCAAGACGTAGGTCCAGGGGGCGGGCAGCCCCAGCATTTT
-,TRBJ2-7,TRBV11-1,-,CASSGQSYEQYF,TGTGCCAGCAGCGGACAGAGCTACGAGCAGTACTTC
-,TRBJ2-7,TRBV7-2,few,CASSLSVWGSEQYF,TGTGCCAGCAGCTTGAGCGTTTGGGGCAGTGAGCAGTACTTC
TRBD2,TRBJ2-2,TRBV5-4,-,CASSFGGRAPGTGELFF,TGTGCCAGCAGCTTCGGCGGGAGGGCCCCCGGCACCGGGGAGCTGTTTTTT
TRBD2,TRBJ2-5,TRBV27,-,CASSLILAGGRETQYF,TGTGCCAGCAGCTTAATACTAGCGGGAGGACGGGAGACCCAGTACTTC
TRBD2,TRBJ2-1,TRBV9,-,CASSSGLAVPNEQFF,TGTGCCAGCAGCTCCGGACTAGCGGTCCCCAATGAGCAGTTCTTC
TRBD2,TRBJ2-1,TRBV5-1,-,CASSSGRLAGYNEQFF,TGCGCCAGCAGCTCGGGTCGACTAGCGGGTTACAATGAGCAGTTCTTC
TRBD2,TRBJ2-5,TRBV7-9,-,CASSVTSPQETQYF,TGTGCCAGCAGCGTGACTAGCCCCCAAGAGACCCAGTACTTC
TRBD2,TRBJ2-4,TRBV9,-,CASSVGSGSGNIQYF,TGTGCCAGCAGCGTAGGTAGCGGGAGTGGGAACATTCAGTACTTC
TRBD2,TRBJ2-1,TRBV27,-,CASRTGTSGYNEQFF,TGTGCCAGCAGAACCGGGACTAGCGGTTACAATGAGCAGTTCTTC
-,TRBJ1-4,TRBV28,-,CASSLRGEKLFF,TGTGCCAGCAGTTTACGTGGTGAAAAACTGTTTTTT
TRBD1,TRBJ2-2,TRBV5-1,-,CASSLFGTGVTGELFF,TGCGCCAGCAGCTTGTTCGGGACAGGGGTTACCGGGGAGCTGTTTTTT
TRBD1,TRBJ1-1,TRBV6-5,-,CASTQRGRETEAFF,TGTGCCAGCACCCAAAGGGGGCGGGAGACTGAAGCTTTCTTT
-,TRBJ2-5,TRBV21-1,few,CASSKATGFGETQYF,TGTGCCAGCAGCAAAGCAACAGGGTTCGGGGAGACCCAGTACTTC
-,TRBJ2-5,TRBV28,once,CASILAGQETQYF,TGTGCCAGCATTCTGGCGGGGCAAGAGACCCAGTACTTC
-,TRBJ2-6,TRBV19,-,CASSTYKAGANVLTF,TGTGCCAGTAGTACGTACAAGGCTGGGGCCAACGTCCTGACTTTC
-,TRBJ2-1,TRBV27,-,CASAGGGLGYNEQFF,TGTGCCAGCGCAGGAGGCGGGTTAGGTTACAATGAGCAGTTCTTC
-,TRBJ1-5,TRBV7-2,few,CASSSPGPNQPQHF,TGTGCCAGCAGCTCTCCGGGACCTAATCAGCCCCAGCATTTT
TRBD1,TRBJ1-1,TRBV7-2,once,CASSFTGQAEAFF,TGTGCCAGCAGCTTCACTGGACAGGCTGAAGCTTTCTTT
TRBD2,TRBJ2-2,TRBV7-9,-,CASSSPAAGERTGELFF,TGTGCCAGCAGCTCACCAGCAGCGGGAGAACGAACCGGGGAGCTGTTTTTT
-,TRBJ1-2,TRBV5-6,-,CASSLGQFFAGGYTF,TGTGCCAGCAGCTTGGGGCAGTTCTTTGCCGGTGGCTACACCTTC
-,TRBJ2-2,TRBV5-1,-,CASSLRDGTGELFF,TGCGCCAGCAGCTTGAGGGACGGCACCGGGGAGCTGTTTTTT
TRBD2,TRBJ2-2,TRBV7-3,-,CASSLTLAGVNTGELFF,TGTGCCAGCAGCCTAACACTAGCGGGAGTCAACACCGGGGAGCTGTTTTTT
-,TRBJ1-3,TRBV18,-,CASSPTSGNSGNTIYF,TGTGCCAGCTCACCAACCTCCGGAAACTCTGGAAACACCATATATTTT
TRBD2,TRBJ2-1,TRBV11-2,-,CASSAETSGRSYNEQFF,TGTGCCAGCAGCGCCGAGACTAGCGGGAGGTCCTACAATGAGCAGTTCTTC
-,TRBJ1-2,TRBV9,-,CANLAGHHPYGYTF,TGTGCCAACCTGGCAGGGCATCACCCCTATGGCTACACCTTC
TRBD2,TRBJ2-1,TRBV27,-,CASSLYGSGSTYNEQFF,TGTGCCAGCAGTTTATATGGGAGCGGGAGCACCTACAATGAGCAGTTCTTC
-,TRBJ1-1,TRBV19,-,CASAPRGVNTEAFF,TGTGCCAGTGCCCCTCGGGGAGTGAACACTGAAGCTTTCTTT
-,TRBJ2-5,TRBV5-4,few,CASSTRRAQGLGETQYF,TGTGCCAGCAGCACCCGGAGGGCCCAGGGACTCGGGGAGACCCAGTACTTC
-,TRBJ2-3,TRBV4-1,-,CASSQDSTGWDTQYF,TGCGCCAGCAGCCAAGATAGCACAGGGTGGGATACGCAGTATTTT
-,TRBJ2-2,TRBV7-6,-,CASSLASHTNTGELFF,TGTGCCAGCAGCTTAGCTAGCCATACGAACACCGGGGAGCTGTTTTTT
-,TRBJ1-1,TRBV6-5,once,CASSYGGRRANTEAFF,TGTGCCAGCAGTTACGGGGGCAGGAGAGCGAACACTGAAGCTTTCTTT
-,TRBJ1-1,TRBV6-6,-,CASSYNVPPYEAFF,TGTGCCAGCAGTTACAATGTTCCCCCTTATGAAGCTTTCTTT
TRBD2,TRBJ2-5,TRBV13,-,CASSRGLAVQETQYF,TGTGCCAGCAGCCGGGGACTAGCGGTCCAAGAGACCCAGTACTTC
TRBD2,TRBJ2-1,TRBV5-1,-,CASSRGLAGGDEQFF,TGCGCCAGCAGCAGGGGACTAGCGGGAGGCGATGAGCAGTTCTTC